This T cell receptor (beta chain) was recovered during a study of Graves' ophthalmopathy and Graves' hyperthyroidism. Overall study context: Before any treatment, peripheral blood was taken at the initial diagnosis.

Amplification of TCR beta CDR3 regions used RNA transcripts. HTBI primers served in a first-round RT-PCR, which a second-round multiplex PCR followed. Via MiXCR, TCRdb re-called the multiplex PCR reads, giving one row per CDR3 protein. The top ten clones hold over 7.5% of a sample with some 520,000 distinct CDR3 sequences, about 15% of them seen once. Exclusion criteria comprised other autoimmune diseases, uncontrolled infections, pregnancy or lactation in patients. Sampling around 10 ml of fresh peripheral blood provided the PBMCs. Deletions cut 2 bases from V and 9 bases from J, with 20 bases between. CDR1 MNHEY and CDR2 SVGAGI come from the germline V gene. The CDR3 length is 17 residues. A word on this clonotype: Its antigen is unknown.

Points from the study as a whole: Clonotypes were expanded in thyroid at above 0.001 frequency, and most also appeared in blood.

Sequenced input: blood. The chain links TRBV6-5 to TRBJ1-6, with D maybe TRBD1 (5 bases). The TCR comes from a woman aged 25 to 45 with Graves' ophthalmopathy. CDR3 in amino acids: CASSYRVAGQIGSPLHF. In DNA form, the CDR3 reads TGTGCCAGCAGTTACCGGGTGGCAGGGCAAATAGGTTCACCCCTCCACTTT.